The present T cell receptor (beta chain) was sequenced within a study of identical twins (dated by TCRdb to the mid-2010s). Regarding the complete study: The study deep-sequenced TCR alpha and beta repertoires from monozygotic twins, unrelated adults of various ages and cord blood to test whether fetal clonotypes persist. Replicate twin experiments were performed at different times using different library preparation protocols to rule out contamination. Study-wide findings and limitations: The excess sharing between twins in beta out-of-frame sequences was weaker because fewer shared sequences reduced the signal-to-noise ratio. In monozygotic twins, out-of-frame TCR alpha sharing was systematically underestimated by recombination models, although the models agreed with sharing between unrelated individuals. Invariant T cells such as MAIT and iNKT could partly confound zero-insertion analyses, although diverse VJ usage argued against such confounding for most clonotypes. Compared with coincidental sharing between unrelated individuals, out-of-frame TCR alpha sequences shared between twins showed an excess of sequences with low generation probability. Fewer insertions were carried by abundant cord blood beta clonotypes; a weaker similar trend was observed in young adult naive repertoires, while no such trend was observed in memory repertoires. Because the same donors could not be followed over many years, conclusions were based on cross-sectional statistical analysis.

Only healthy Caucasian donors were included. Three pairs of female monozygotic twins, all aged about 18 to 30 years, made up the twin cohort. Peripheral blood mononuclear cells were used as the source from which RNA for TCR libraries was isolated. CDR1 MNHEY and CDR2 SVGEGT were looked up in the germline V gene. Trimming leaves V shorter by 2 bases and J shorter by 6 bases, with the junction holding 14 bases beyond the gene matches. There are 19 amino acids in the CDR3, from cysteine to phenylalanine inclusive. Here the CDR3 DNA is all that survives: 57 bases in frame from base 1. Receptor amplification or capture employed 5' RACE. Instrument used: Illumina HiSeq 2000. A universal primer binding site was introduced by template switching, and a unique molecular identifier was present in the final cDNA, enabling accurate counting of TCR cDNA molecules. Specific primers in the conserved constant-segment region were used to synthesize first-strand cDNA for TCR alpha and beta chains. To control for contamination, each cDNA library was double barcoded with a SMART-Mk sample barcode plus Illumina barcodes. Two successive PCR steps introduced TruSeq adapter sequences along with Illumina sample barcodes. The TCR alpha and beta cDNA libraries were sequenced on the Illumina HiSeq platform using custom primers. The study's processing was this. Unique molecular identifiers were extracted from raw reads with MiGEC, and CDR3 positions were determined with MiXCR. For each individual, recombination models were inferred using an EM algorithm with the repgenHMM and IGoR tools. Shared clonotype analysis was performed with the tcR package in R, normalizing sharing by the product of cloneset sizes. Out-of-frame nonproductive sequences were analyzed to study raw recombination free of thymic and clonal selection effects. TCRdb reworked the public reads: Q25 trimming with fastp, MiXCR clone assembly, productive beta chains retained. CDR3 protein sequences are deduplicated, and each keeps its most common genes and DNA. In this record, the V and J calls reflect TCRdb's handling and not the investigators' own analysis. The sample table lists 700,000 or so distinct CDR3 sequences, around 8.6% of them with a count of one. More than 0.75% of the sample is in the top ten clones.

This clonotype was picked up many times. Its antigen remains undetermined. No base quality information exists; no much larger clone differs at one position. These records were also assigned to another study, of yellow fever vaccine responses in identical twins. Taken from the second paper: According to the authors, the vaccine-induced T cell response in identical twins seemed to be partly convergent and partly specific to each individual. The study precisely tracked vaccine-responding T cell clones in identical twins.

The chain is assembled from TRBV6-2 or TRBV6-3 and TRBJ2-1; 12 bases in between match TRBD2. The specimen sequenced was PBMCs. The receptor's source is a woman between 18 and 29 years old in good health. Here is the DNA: TGTGCCAGCAGTTACCGTCCCGGGACTAGCGGGCCTTGGGTCAATGAGCAGTTCTTC. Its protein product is CASSYRPGTSGPWVNEQFF.